These 22 T cell receptor beta chains were sequenced from one sample in a study of shared clonotypes between healthy human individuals. Profiling relied on immunoSEQ multiplex PCR, and the TCRdb table lists in-frame clones only, not all of them. Altogether approximately 2,000,000 clones are present, just under 95% being singletons, with the ten largest covering approximately 0.39%. What was sequenced was naive CD4+ T cells from PBMCs. Specified subset: CD45RA+ positively selected. These receptors originate from a man aged 18 to 30 in good health. Some clones in this sample may be carry-over from other donors' samples.

The chain carries TRBV5-1 and TRBJ1-5; D perhaps matches TRBD1 (6 bases). V lost 7 bases and J 5 bases, leaving 16 bases between the germline ends. Germline V gene sequence: CDR1 SGHRS, CDR2 YFSETQ. This CDR3 is built from 14 residues. For the CDR3, the DNA is TGCGCCAGCGCCATTAGGGGGGGACATCAGCCCCAGCATTTT. Its protein is CASAIRGGHQPQHF.

J is TRBJ2-7 and V is TRBV4-2; 8 nucleotides agree with TRBD2. The length of the CDR3 is 15 residues. In germline, CDR1 is LGHNA, CDR2 YNFKEQ. Germline trimming cut 1 base from V and 3 bases from J; bases unmatched to any gene: 5. The CDR3 loop is CASSQGVSGNYEQYF. The CDR3 DNA reads TGTGCCAGCAGCCAAGGGGTTAGCGGGAACTACGAGCAGTACTTC.

The gene calls are TRBV9 and TRBJ2-5, with D uncertain. Trimming removed 6 bases at V and 0 bases at J, with 12 bases between. CDR3 length: 14 amino acids. From germline, CDR1 is SGDLS and CDR2 YYNGEE. CDR3 sequence (DNA): TGTGCCAGCAAGCCCTCGTTGTACCAAGAGACCCAGTACTTC. This sequence encodes CASKPSLYQETQYF. Full variable domain (missing parts from reference TRBV9 and TRBJ2-5): DSGVTQTPKHLITATGQRVTLRCSPRSGDLSVYWYQQSLDQGLQFLIQYYNGEERAKGNILERFSAQQFPDLHSELNLSSLELGDSALYFCASKPSLYQETQYFGPGTRLLVL.

This chain joins TRBV9 and TRBJ2-5; possibly TRBD1 or TRBD2 for D (5 bases each). This CDR3 contains 16 residues. The germline V and J ends were trimmed by 1 base and 5 bases, with 18 bases remaining between them. Germline-derived CDR1 and CDR2 are SGDLS and YYNGEE. The CDR3 sequence is CASSVSWGLGGETQYF. CDR3 nucleotides: TGTGCCAGCAGCGTATCCTGGGGGTTAGGTGGTGAGACCCAGTACTTC. The full variable domain, with the rest looked up from reference TRBV9 and TRBJ2-5, is DSGVTQTPKHLITATGQRVTLRCSPRSGDLSVYWYQQSLDQGLQFLIQYYNGEERAKGNILERFSAQQFPDLHSELNLSSLELGDSALYFCASSVSWGLGGETQYFGPGTRLLVL.

A note on this clone: The same CDR3 is also encoded by other DNA sequences in this sample. The chain is built from TRBV28 and TRBJ1-5; D is undetermined. This CDR3 is built from 12 residues. Germline V gene sequence: CDR1 MDHEN, CDR2 SYDVKM. V was trimmed by 6 bases and J by 6 bases, leaving 9 bases between them. For the CDR3, the DNA is TGTGCCAGCAGCCTTGAAGTTCAGCCCCAGCATTTT. It encodes CASSLEVQPQHF. The full variable domain, in which reference TRBV28 and TRBJ1-5 provide the parts outside the CDR3, is DVKVTQSSRYLVKRTGEKVFLECVQDMDHENMFWYRQDPGLGLRLIYFSYDVKMKEKGDIPEGYSVSREKKERFSLILESASTNQTSMYLCASSLEVQPQHFGDGTRLSIL.

Here the CDR3 reads CASSVGPSGAEAFF. In nucleotides, the CDR3 is TGTGCCAGCAGTGTGGGACCGTCAGGCGCTGAAGCTTTCTTT. This chain joins TRBV6-1 and TRBJ1-1, with a tentative D call TRBD1 (5 bases). The CDR3 contains 14 residues. Germline-derived CDR1 and CDR2 are MNHNS and SASEGT. The V gene lost 4 bases and the J gene lost 6 bases, with 15 bases spanning the gap.

The chain links TRBV2 to TRBJ2-5; 9 nucleotides agree with TRBD1. Trimming at V came to 4 bases and at J to 4 bases, leaving 4 bases not matched to a gene. This CDR3 is 14 amino acids long. Germline V gene lookup returns CDR1 SNHLY and CDR2 FYNNEI. The CDR3 is CASSGVGQGETQYF. The CDR3 DNA reads as TGTGCCAGCAGTGGGGTGGGACAGGGAGAGACCCAGTACTTC.

The rearrangement uses TRBV28 and TRBJ1-2; 9 bases are shared with TRBD1. Losses at the gene ends were 6 bases for V and 6 bases for J; bases not matched to a gene: 8. This CDR3 contains 14 residues. The germline V gene encodes CDR1 MDHEN and CDR2 SYDVKM. CDR3 sequence: CASRTGQGRDGYTF. As DNA, the CDR3 is TGTGCCAGCAGGACGGGACAGGGTAGAGATGGCTACACCTTC.

V and J are TRBV18 and TRBJ2-5, with D uncertain. The CDR3 has 13 amino acids. The V gene lost 5 bases and the J gene lost 2 bases, with 9 bases spanning the gap. Germline CDR1 KGHSH, CDR2 LQKENI. CDR3 in amino acids: CASSSMEQETQYF. In nucleotides, the CDR3 is TGTGCCAGCTCATCGATGGAGCAAGAGACCCAGTACTTC.

V is TRBV28 and J is TRBJ2-7, with no clear D. The CDR3 length is 13 residues. Germline CDR1 is MDHEN and CDR2 is SYDVKM. Trimming took off 3 bases at V and 4 bases at J, with 10 bases between the two ends. CDR3 region: CASSFITLYEQYF. Here the CDR3 DNA reads TGTGCCAGCAGTTTTATCACCCTGTACGAGCAGTACTTC.

V is TRBV28 and J is TRBJ1-2, with 7 bases aligning to TRBD1. With V trimmed by 2 bases and J by 7 bases, 7 bases remained unmatched. CDR1 is MDHEN, CDR2 SYDVKM, per germline. This CDR3 spans 14 amino acids. The CDR3 region is CASSLKTGIGGYTF. CDR3 nucleotides: TGTGCCAGCAGTTTAAAGACAGGGATTGGTGGCTACACCTTC.

The V call is TRBV27, the J call TRBJ2-5; no firm D call. The germline gives CDR1 MNHEY, CDR2 SMNVEV (reference sequence). Trimming took off 10 bases at V and 4 bases at J, with 16 bases between the two ends. The CDR3 runs 13 residues. CDR3 sequence (DNA): TGTGCCACCACGGGCTCCGATGGAGAGACCCAGTACTTC. Translated: CATTGSDGETQYF.

Here the CDR3 DNA reads TGTGCCAGCGGAGTGGGACTCCAGTACGAGCAGTACTTC. It specifies CASGVGLQYEQYF. The chain recombines TRBV2 with TRBJ2-7, with D possibly TRBD2 on 6 matching bases. CDR1 and CDR2 from the germline V gene are SNHLY and FYNNEI. This CDR3 contains 13 residues. With 8 bases removed from V and 4 bases from J, the gap between germline ends came to 15 bases.

The J gene is TRBJ1-5, the V gene TRBV5-6; the match to TRBD1 covers 7 bases. J was trimmed by 0 bases and V by 1 base; bases with no gene match: 4. Germline-derived CDR1 and CDR2 are SGHDT and YYEEEE. The CDR3 sequence is 16 residues long. In DNA form, the CDR3 reads TGTGCCAGCAGCTTGAGAGCAGGGGGTAGCAATCAGCCCCAGCATTTT. Translated, it gives CASSLRAGGSNQPQHF.

The chain has TRBV11-1 and TRBJ2-3; 7 nucleotides line up with TRBD2. With V trimmed by 1 base and J by 3 bases, 10 bases remained unmatched. The CDR3 length is 17 residues. The germline V gene encodes CDR1 SGHAT and CDR2 FQDESV (reference sequence). The CDR3 protein is CASSLETAGAGTDTQYF. CDR3 coding DNA: TGTGCCAGCAGCTTAGAAACGGCGGGAGCCGGGACAGATACGCAGTATTTT.

The rearrangement uses TRBV10-3 and TRBJ2-7; maybe TRBD1 (6 bases). V dropped 3 bases and J dropped 3 bases, with 12 bases sitting between them. CDR1 is ENHRY, CDR2 SYGVKD, per germline. The CDR3 sequence is 14 residues long. The CDR3 sequence is CAISDVRDIYEQYF. CDR3 DNA: TGTGCCATCAGTGATGTCCGGGACATCTACGAGCAGTACTTC.

V usage is TRBV5-1 and J usage is TRBJ2-6, with D unclear. Looked up from germline, CDR1 is SGHRS and CDR2 is YFSETQ. The CDR3 sequence is 16 residues long. With 1 base removed from V and 0 bases from J, the gap between germline ends came to 8 bases. CDR3 in DNA: TGCGCCAGCAGCTTGACGACGGTCTCTGGGGCCAACGTCCTGACTTTC. It specifies CASSLTTVSGANVLTF. Complete variable domain (other parts from reference TRBV5-1 and TRBJ2-6): KAGVTQTPRYLIKTRGQQVTLSCSPISGHRSVSWYQQTPGQGLQFLFEYFSETQRNKGNFPGRFSGRQFSNSRSEMNVSTLELGDSALYLCASSLTTVSGANVLTFGAGSRLTVL.

The table lists this clone with a count of one. This chain uses TRBV4-1 with TRBJ2-3; TRBD2 is a possible D gene (5 bases). CDR1 is MGHRA and CDR2 is YSYEKL in the germline V gene. Trimming pared 2 bases from V and 3 bases from J, leaving 15 bases between. The CDR3 is 16 amino acids. The CDR3 region has the DNA TGCGCCAGCAGCCAAACCAGCGGTGTGGCTACAGATACGCAGTATTTT. It specifies CASSQTSGVATDTQYF.

This chain connects TRBV7-2 to TRBJ1-2, with D maybe TRBD1 (6 bases). This CDR3 has 15 amino acids. The germline V and J ends were trimmed by 6 bases and 8 bases, with 22 bases remaining between them. The germline gives CDR1 SGHTA, CDR2 FQGNSA. The CDR3 DNA sequence: TGTGCCAGCAGGATCCTTCGGGACAAGGGGTCCGGCTACACCTTC. This gives the protein CASRILRDKGSGYTF.

This chain uses TRBV29-1 with TRBJ2-3; D may be TRBD1 (5 bases). CDR1 and CDR2 (germline): SQVTM, ANQGSEA. This CDR3 is built from 12 residues. The V gene lost 7 bases and the J gene lost 1 base, with 9 bases spanning the gap. In DNA form, the CDR3 reads TGCAGCGCCGAACAGGGCACAGATACGCAGTATTTT. As protein: CSAEQGTDTQYF.

CDR3 amino acids: CASSFWGTGTDTQYF. The CDR3 DNA reads as TGTGCCAGCAGCTTCTGGGGGACAGGGACAGATACGCAGTATTTT. V usage is TRBV5-6 and J usage is TRBJ2-3, with 9 bases matching TRBD1. The germline V gene encodes CDR1 SGHDT and CDR2 YYEEEE. V was clipped by 2 bases and J by 3 bases; unmatched bases: 4. CDR3 length equals 15 residues. The full variable domain, rest sourced from reference TRBV5-6 and TRBJ2-3, is DAGVTQSPTHLIKTRGQQVTLRCSPKSGHDTVSWYQQALGQGPQFIFQYYEEEERQRGNFPDRFSGHQFPNYSSELNVNALLLGDSALYLCASSFWGTGTDTQYFGPGTRLTVL.

The rearrangement joins TRBV5-1 to TRBJ1-5, with D unresolved. This CDR3 contains 15 residues. Germline V gene lookup returns CDR1 SGHRS and CDR2 YFSETQ. V was pared by 0 bases and J by 0 bases, with 7 bases between. Here the CDR3 reads CASSLDGPSNQPQHF. In DNA, the CDR3 is TGCGCCAGCAGCTTGGACGGGCCTAGCAATCAGCCCCAGCATTTT.